This TCR beta chain was retrieved from a study of molecular identifiers for immune sequencing clone quantification (dated by TCRdb to the late 2010s). Context from the whole study: For a replicate experiment, RNA from approximately 20,000 or 100,000 naive CD8 T cells was divided into five aliquots, of which four were sequenced. The study was a methods study using CD8 T cells to benchmark molecular-identifier clustering-based TCR repertoire sequencing (MIDCIRS) and TCR RNA copy counting. Paper-wide results and their limitations: A single cell's worth of spiked-in Jurkat TCR RNA was reported detectable even among under 1.3 million naive CD8 T cells. In CMV-specific effector cells, clones with more than 20 RNA copies contained over 99% of molecules, whereas in naive cells such clones contained under 1% of molecules. When barcode sub-clustering was omitted, TCR diversity was inflated by chimeric consensus sequences, with chimeras reaching as high as 47%. Approximately 3.1 recovered TCR RNA copies per cell were obtained by modeling, versus roughly 9.1 by digital PCR, implying a capture efficiency of 25% to 30%. The naive libraries included spiked-in Jurkat TCR RNA (around 10 copies' worth), and this RNA is not part of the donor repertoire. Highly expanded clone sizes could be underestimated if identical TCR molecules share a barcode.

CDR1 SNHLY and CDR2 FYNNEI are derived from the germline V gene. The junction shows trimming of 2 bases on V and 3 bases on J, plus 16 bases between the germline ends. The CDR3, from cysteine to phenylalanine, totals 16 residues. Only the CDR3 DNA stays, 48 bases, in frame from base 1. Libraries of naive CD8 T cells were generated from about 20,000 to 1,000,000 sorted cells, with 10%, 30% or 50% of the purified RNA used. Naive CD8 T cells were FACS-sorted as CD8+CD4-CCR7+CD45RA+ on a BD FACSAria II into RLT Plus buffer. Approximately eleven TCR copies' worth of Jurkat RNA were spiked into about 20,000-1,100,000 naive CD8 T cell samples to test detection sensitivity. CD8 T cells were enriched using RosetteSep CD8+ T Cell Enrichment Cocktail and Ficoll-Paque, and the enriched cells then underwent ACK red cell lysis. This clonotype was seen ten or more times. Its antigen target is currently unknown. No base qualities exist here, and no much larger clone lies one base off it.

Libraries were made using PCR. Instrument on record: NextSeq 500. Bulk TCR libraries were made following a previously described method, with the TCR primers given in Table S5. Total RNA was purified with the Qiagen AllPrep DNA/RNA kit. Before analysis, reads from multiple sequencing runs of the same library were pooled. Concerning the study's data processing: Reads were retained only if their TCR constant sequence matched exactly, and those retained reads were trimmed to 150 nt and grouped according to their 12-nt molecular barcodes. Reads within each barcode group were sub-clustered using a 15% Levenshtein threshold, and quality-weighted consensus sequences were constructed for each RNA molecule. Non-functional sequences were removed, as were lower-count sequences one edit away from another. Based on a fit of two negative binomial distributions, barcode sub-clusters having less than 20% of the maximum read count were discarded. Starting from the raw public reads, TCRdb applied fastp trimming at Q25, assembled clones with MiXCR and retained in-frame beta chains. CDR3 protein sequences are deduplicated, and each keeps its most common genes and DNA. The V and J calls come from TCRdb's annotation, not from the publication. This sample has about 330,000 distinct CDR3 sequences in its table, and roughly a quarter of those were observed once. In total, the top ten clones hold 0.74% of the sample.

Material: naive CD8+ T cells from blood, with Jurkat cell RNA spiked in. The cell subset or site label, read with the paper, signifies: FACS-sorted CD8+CD4-CCR7+CD45RA+ naive T cells. In this chain, TRBV2 is recombined with TRBJ1-1, with no reliable assignment of the D segment. This receptor was obtained from a human donor in good health. Some libraries in this study had Jurkat cell RNA spiked in. The sequenced DNA is TGTGCCAGCAGTGAAAGGGCGGCCAGTATTTACACTGAAGCTTTCTTT. Protein translation: CASSERAASIYTEAFF.